Sequencing of this T cell receptor beta chain was carried out in a study of T cell responses to AZD1222 COVID-19 vaccine. Background on the study: Samples with a second dose at about 4 or about 12 weeks were pooled together. Whole-study results and caveats: At study baseline, merely several AZD1222 recipients were seropositive. Increases in Spike-specific TCR breadth and depth were seen after two AZD1222 doses. Repertoire sampling occurred only after the peak T cell response.

Concerning this clone itself: The target antigen is unknown.

The CDR3 contains 16 residues. Germline V gives CDR1 SGHNT, CDR2 YYREEE (reference sequence). V gave up 3 bases and J gave up 2 bases, with 16 bases separating them. Only in-frame clones appear in the TCRdb table, and some are missing; sequencing was by immunoSEQ multiplex PCR. The sample lists about 160,000 clones; roughly 90% were seen once. V usage is TRBV5-4 and J usage is TRBJ2-3; D may be TRBD2 (6 bases). The clonotype comes from an adult in good health. Source: peripheral blood, taken on day 0 of AZD1222 vaccination. The CDR3 region has the DNA TGTGCCAGCAGCTCTGGTGGACTATCCCTCACAGATACGCAGTATTTT. Protein product: CASSSGGLSLTDTQYF.